This paragraph reports one T cell receptor beta chain. Its specificity is not known. The data belong to a study of T cells after yellow fever vaccination. General study findings and limits: Peaking faster, on day 5 versus 15, the secondary response was nonetheless weaker.

TCRdb independently ran MiXCR on the 5' RACE reads; one entry per CDR3 protein. Among a few hundred thousand distinct CDR3 sequences listed, 6.9% were seen once. This CDR3 has 12 residues. The germline gives CDR1 LNHDA, CDR2 SQIVND (reference sequence). The V end was cut by 3 bases, the J end by 10 bases, with 9 bases between. The chain is built from TRBV19 and TRBJ2-2; D perhaps matches TRBD2 (6 bases). This sequence was found in a man aged 30-40 years who received the YFV17D yellow fever vaccine. The sequenced sample was CD4+ T cells sorted from PBMCs, obtained 15 days after the yellow fever booster vaccination. CDR3 bases: TGTGCCAGTAGTATCTCGGGAGTGGAGCTGTTTTTT. Protein sequence: CASSISGVELFF. Drawing the rest from reference TRBV19 and TRBJ2-2, the complete variable domain is DGGITQSPKYLFRKEGQNVTLSCEQNLNHDAMYWYRQDPGQGLRLIYYSQIVNDFQKGDIAEGYSVSREKKESFPLTVTSAQKNPTAFYLCASSISGVELFFGEGSRLTVL.